This TCR beta chain stems from a study of blood T cell repertoires in COVID-19. Measured with immunoSEQ multiplex PCR; TCRdb has only the in-frame clones, and not every one. The table lists approximately 82,000 clones, 65% to 85% of them singletons, with about 15% in the top ten. This clonotype was obtained from a woman in her sixties with acute or convalescent COVID-19. The sample taken for sequencing was peripheral blood.

CDR3 amino acids: CASKPGHPSSSYNSPLHF. In DNA form, the CDR3 reads TGTGCCAGCAAACCGGGACACCCGTCGAGCTCCTATAATTCACCCCTCCACTTT. V usage is TRBV5-4 and J usage is TRBJ1-6, with D possibly TRBD1 on 6 matching bases. CDR1 is SGHNT and CDR2 is YYREEE in the germline V gene (reference sequence). The CDR3 totals 18 residues. The V end lost 6 bases, the J end lost 0 bases, and 19 bases lay between the germline ends.